Listed below are T cell receptor beta chains from one sample, sequenced in a study of blood T cell repertoires in COVID-19. The table came from immunoSEQ multiplex PCR; TCRdb's copy has only in-frame clones and leaves some out. Among some 96,000 clones listed, 90% were seen once. Sequencing used peripheral blood. Receptors originate from a man aged 55 to 70 with acute or convalescent COVID-19. The CDR3 runs from the conserved cysteine through the conserved F or W. The order of the fields is V gene, J gene, D gene, clone size, CDR3 protein, CDR3 DNA. A D gene is named only where the DNA matches it firmly. Not every row has a clone size; where given, it reads once, few, many or a size class.

TRBV30	TRBJ1-6	NA	NA	CAWSGAYNSPLHF	TGTGCCTGGAGTGGGGCTTACAATTCACCCCTCCACTTT
TRBV5-1	TRBJ2-7	TRBD2	NA	CASSLELAGIWYF	TGCGCCAGCAGCTTGGAACTAGCGGGGATATGGTACTTC
TRBV5-1	TRBJ1-1	NA	NA	CASSFQGINTEAFF	TGCGCCAGCAGCTTTCAGGGCATCAACACTGAAGCTTTCTTT
TRBV9	TRBJ2-3	NA	NA	CASSVGGTAPLSTDTQYF	TGTGCCAGCAGCGTAGGCGGGACAGCACCTTTGAGCACAGATACGCAGTATTTT
TRBV7-2	TRBJ1-5	NA	NA	CASSLGGSGNQPQHF	TGTGCCAGCAGCTTAGGAGGTTCGGGAAATCAGCCCCAGCATTTT
TRBV18	TRBJ1-2	NA	NA	CASSRRETLYGYTF	TGTGCCAGCTCACGCCGGGAGACACTCTATGGCTACACCTTC
TRBV14	TRBJ1-1	NA	NA	CASSQGRLPGRRNTEAFF	TGTGCCAGCAGCCAAGGGAGGCTTCCGGGCAGGCGGAACACTGAAGCTTTCTTT
TRBV7-9	TRBJ2-3	NA	NA	CASSPQELLGTDTQYF	TGTGCCAGCAGCCCGCAGGAACTCTTGGGTACAGATACGCAGTATTTT
TRBV10-3	TRBJ1-6	NA	NA	CAIRSETGANSPLHF	TGTGCCATCAGGTCCGAGACAGGCGCTAATTCACCCCTCCACTTT
TRBV28	TRBJ1-2	NA	NA	CASSSAGYGYTF	TGTGCCAGCAGTTCTGCGGGCTATGGCTACACCTTC
TRBV12-3/TRBV12-4	TRBJ2-3	NA	NA	CASSLARTDTQYF	TGTGCCAGCAGTTTAGCGCGGACAGATACGCAGTATTTT
TRBV19	TRBJ1-1	TRBD1	few	CASREGDRGLGNTEAFF	TGTGCCAGTCGTGAGGGCGACAGGGGGCTGGGGAACACTGAAGCTTTCTTT
TRBV19	TRBJ1-4	TRBD1	NA	CASSGDRGREKLFF	TGTGCCAGTAGTGGTGACAGGGGGCGTGAAAAACTGTTTTTT
TRBV7-9	TRBJ1-2	NA	NA	CASARVGAIYGYTF	TGTGCCAGCGCACGCGTGGGGGCCATATATGGCTACACCTTC
TRBV28	TRBJ1-5	NA	once	CASRVTDRGSAQHF	TGTGCCAGCAGGGTGACAGACCGGGGGTCGGCCCAGCATTTT